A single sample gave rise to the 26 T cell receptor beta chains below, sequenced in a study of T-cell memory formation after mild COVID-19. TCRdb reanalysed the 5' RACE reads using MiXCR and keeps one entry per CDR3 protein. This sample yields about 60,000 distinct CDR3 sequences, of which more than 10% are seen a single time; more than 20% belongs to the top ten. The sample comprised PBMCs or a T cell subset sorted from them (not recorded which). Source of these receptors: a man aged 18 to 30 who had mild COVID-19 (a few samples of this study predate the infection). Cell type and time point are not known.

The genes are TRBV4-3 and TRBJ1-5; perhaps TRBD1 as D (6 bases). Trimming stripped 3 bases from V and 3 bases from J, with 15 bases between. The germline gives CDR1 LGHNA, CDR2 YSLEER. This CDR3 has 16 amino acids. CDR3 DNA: TGCGCCAGCAGCCAGTCTTCCCGGGACAACAATCAGCCCCAGCATTTT. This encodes CASSQSSRDNNQPQHF.

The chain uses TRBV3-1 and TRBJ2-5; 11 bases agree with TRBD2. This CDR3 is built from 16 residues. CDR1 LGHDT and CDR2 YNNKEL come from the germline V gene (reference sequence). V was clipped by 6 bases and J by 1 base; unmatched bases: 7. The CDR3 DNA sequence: TGTGCCAGCAGGTCGGGACTAGCGGAGTTCCAAGAGACCCAGTACTTC. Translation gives CASRSGLAEFQETQYF.

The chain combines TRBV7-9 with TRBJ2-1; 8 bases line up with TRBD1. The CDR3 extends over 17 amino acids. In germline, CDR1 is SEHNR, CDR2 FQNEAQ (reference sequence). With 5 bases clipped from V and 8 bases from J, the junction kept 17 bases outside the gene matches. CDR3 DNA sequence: TGTGCCAGCAGCCCCTTATGGAGCAGGGGGCGCGGGGATGAGCAGTTCTTC. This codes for CASSPLWSRGRGDEQFF.

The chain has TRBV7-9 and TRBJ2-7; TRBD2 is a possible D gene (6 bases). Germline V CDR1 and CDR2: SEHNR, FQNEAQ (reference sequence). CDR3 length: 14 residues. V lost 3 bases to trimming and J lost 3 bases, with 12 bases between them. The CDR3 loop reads CASSFLGGDYEQYV. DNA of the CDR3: TGTGCCAGCAGCTTTCTGGGGGGAGACTACGAGCAGTACGTC.

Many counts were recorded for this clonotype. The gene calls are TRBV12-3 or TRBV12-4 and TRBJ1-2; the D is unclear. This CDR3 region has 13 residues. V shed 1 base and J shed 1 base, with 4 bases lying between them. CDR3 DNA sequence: TGTGCCAGCAGTTTAGGCTATAACTATGGCTACACCTTC. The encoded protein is CASSLGYNYGYTF.

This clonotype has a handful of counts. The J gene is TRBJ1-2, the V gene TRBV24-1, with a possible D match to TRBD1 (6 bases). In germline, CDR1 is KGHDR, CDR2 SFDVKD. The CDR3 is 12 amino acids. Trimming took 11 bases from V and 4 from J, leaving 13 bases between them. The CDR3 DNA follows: TGTGCCATCGGGGGGGGCCCCTATGGCTACACCTTC. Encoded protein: CAIGGGPYGYTF.

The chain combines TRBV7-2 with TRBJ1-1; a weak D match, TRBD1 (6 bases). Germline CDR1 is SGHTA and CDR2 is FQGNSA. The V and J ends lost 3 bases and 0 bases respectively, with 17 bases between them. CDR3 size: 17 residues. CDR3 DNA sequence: TGTGCCAGCAGCTTTCCCTTACAGGGATATATGAACACTGAAGCTTTCTTT. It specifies CASSFPLQGYMNTEAFF. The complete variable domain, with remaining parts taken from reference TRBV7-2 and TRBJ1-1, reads GAGVSQSPSNKVTEKGKDVELRCDPISGHTALYWYRQSLGQGLEFLIYFQGNSAPDKSGLPSDRFSAERTGGSVSTLTIQRTQQEDSAVYLCASSFPLQGYMNTEAFFGQGTRLTVV.

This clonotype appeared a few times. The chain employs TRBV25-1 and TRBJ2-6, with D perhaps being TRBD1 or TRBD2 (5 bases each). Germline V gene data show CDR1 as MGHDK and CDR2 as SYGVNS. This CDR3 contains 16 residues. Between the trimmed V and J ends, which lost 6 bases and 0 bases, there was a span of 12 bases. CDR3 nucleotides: TGTGCCAGCAGGGCCGGGACGGTCTCTGGGGCCAACGTCCTGACTTTC. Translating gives CASRAGTVSGANVLTF.

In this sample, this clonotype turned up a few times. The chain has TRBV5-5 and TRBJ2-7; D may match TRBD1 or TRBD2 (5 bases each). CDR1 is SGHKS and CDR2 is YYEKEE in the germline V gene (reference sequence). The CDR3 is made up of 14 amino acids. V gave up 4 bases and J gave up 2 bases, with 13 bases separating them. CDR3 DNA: TGTGCCAGCAGCGGGGACGGGCCGACCTACGAGCAGTACGTC. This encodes CASSGDGPTYEQYV.

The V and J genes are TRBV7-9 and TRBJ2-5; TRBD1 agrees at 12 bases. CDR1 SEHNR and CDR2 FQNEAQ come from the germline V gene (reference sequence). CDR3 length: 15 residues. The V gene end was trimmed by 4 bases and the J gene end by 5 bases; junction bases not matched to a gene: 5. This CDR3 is CASSSGTGGLETQYF. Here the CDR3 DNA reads TGTGCCAGCAGCTCCGGGACAGGGGGCTTGGAGACCCAGTACTTC.

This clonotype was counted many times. The CDR3 is CRLDRFYPLEQYV. For the CDR3, the DNA is TGCAGGTTAGACAGGTTCTACCCCCTCGAGCAGTACGTC. This chain joins TRBV29-1 and TRBJ2-7; D perhaps matches TRBD1 (6 bases). CDR1 and CDR2 from the germline V gene are SQVTM and ANQGSEA. The CDR3 is 13 amino acids.

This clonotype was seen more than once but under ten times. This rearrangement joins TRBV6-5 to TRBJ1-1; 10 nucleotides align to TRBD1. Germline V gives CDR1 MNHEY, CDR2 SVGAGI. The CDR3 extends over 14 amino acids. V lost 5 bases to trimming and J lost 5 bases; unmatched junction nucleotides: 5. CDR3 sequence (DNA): TGTGCCAGCAGTCTCGACAGGGGGCCGACTGAAGCTTTCTTT. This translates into CASSLDRGPTEAFF.

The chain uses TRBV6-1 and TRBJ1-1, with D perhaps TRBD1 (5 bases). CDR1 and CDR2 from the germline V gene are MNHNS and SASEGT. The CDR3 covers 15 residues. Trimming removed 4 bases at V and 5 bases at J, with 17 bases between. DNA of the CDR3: TGTGCCAGCAGTGGGGCAGGGTTAGGATGGACTGAAGCTTTCTTT. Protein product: CASSGAGLGWTEAFF.

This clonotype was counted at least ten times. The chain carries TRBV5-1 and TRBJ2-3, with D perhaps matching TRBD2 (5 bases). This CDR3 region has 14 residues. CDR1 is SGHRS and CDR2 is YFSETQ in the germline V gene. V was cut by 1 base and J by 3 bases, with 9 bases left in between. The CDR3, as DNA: TGCGCCAGCAGCTTGACGACGGGAACAGATACGCAGTATTTT. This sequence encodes CASSLTTGTDTQYF.

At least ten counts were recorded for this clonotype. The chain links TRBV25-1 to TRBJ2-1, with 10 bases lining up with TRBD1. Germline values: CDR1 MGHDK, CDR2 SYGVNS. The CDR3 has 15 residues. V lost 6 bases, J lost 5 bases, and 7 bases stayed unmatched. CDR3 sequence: CASRNYGTGDNEQFF. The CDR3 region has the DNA TGTGCCAGCAGGAATTATGGGACAGGGGACAATGAGCAGTTCTTC. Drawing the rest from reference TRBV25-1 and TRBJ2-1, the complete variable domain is EADIYQTPRYLVIGTGKKITLECSQTMGHDKMYWYQQDPGMELHLIHYSYGVNSTEKGDLSSESTVSRIRTEHFPLTLESARPSHTSQYLCASRNYGTGDNEQFFGPGTRLTVL.

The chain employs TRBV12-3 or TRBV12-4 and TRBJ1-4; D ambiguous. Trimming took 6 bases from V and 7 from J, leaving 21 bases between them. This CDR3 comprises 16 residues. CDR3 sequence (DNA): TGTGCCAGCAGCCGGCGGCGCCAGGTTTGGGGTGAAAAACTGTTTTTT. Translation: CASSRRRQVWGEKLFF.

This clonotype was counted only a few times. The CDR3 reads CASSDSSYNSPLHF. Here the CDR3 DNA reads TGCGCCAGCTCGGACAGCTCCTATAATTCACCCCTCCACTTT. The gene calls are TRBV5-1 and TRBJ1-6; TRBD1 might be the D (6 bases). Trimming stripped 7 bases from V and 0 bases from J, with 8 bases between. CDR3 length: 14 amino acids. Germline V gives CDR1 SGHRS, CDR2 YFSETQ.

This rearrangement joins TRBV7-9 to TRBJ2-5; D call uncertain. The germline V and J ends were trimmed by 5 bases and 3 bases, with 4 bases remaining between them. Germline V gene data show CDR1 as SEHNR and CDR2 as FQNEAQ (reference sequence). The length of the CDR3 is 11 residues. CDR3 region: CASSKEETQYF. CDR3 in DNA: TGTGCCAGCAGCAAAGAAGAGACCCAGTACTTC. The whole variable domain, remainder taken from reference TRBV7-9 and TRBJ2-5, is DTGVSQNPRHKITKRGQNVTFRCDPISEHNRLYWYRQTLGQGPEFLTYFQNEAQLEKSRLLSDRFSAERPKGSFSTLEIQRTEQGDSAMYLCASSKEETQYFGPGTRLLVL.

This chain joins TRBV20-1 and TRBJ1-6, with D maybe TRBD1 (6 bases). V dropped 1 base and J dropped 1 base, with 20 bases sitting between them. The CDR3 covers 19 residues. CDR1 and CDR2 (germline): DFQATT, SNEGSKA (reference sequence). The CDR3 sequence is CSARGPYGGTLSYNSPLHF. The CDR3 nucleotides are TGCAGTGCTAGAGGACCTTACGGGGGGACATTGTCCTATAATTCACCCCTCCACTTT.

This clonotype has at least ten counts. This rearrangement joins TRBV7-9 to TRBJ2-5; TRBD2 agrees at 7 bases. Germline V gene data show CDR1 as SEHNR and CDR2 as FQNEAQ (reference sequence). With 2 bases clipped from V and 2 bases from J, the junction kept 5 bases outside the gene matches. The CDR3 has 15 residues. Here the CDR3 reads CASSLQRGWQETQYF. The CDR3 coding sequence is TGTGCCAGCAGCTTACAGCGGGGTTGGCAAGAGACCCAGTACTTC.

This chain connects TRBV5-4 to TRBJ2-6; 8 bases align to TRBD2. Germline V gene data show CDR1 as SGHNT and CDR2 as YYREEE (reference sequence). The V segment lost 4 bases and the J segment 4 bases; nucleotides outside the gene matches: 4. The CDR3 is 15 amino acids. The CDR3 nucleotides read TGTGCCAGCAGCCCGGGGGGGAGGGGGGCCAACGTCCTGACTTTC. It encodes CASSPGGRGANVLTF. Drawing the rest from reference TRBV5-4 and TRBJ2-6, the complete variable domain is ETGVTQSPTHLIKTRGQQVTLRCSSQSGHNTVSWYQQALGQGPQFIFQYYREEENGRGNFPPRFSGLQFPNYSSELNVNALELDDSALYLCASSPGGRGANVLTFGAGSRLTVL.

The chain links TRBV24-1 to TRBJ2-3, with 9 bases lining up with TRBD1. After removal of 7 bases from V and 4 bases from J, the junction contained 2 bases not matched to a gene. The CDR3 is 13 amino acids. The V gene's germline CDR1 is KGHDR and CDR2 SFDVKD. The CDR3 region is CATSRTGADTQYF. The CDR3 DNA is TGTGCCACCAGCAGGACAGGGGCAGATACGCAGTATTTT.

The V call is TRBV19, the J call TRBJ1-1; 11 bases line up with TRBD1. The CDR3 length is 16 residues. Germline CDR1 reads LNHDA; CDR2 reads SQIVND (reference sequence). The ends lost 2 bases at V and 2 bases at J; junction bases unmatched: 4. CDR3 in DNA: TGTGCCAGTAGTATACTCAGGACAGGGGGCAACACTGAAGCTTTCTTT. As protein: CASSILRTGGNTEAFF.

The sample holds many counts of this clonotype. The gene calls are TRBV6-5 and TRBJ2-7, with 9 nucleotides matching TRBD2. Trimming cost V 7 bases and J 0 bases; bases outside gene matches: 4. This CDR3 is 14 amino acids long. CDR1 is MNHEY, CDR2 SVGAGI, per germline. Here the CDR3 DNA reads TGTGCCAGCACTAGCGGGGTAAACTCCTACGAGCAGTACTTC. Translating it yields CASTSGVNSYEQYF.

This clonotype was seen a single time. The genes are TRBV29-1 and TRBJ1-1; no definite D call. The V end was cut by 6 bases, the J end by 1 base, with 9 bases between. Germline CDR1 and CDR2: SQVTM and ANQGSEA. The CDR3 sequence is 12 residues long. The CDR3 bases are TGCAGCGTCGCTACCGGGAACACTGAAGCTTTCTTT. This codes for CSVATGNTEAFF. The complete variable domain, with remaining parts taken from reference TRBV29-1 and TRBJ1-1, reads SAVISQKPSRDICQRGTSLTIQCQVDSQVTMMFWYRQQPGQSLTLIATANQGSEATYESGFVIDKFPISRPNLTFSTLTVSNMSPEDSSIYLCSVATGNTEAFFGQGTRLTVV.

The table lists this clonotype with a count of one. The chain's CDR3 is CASSFAGSAEAFF. The CDR3 region has the DNA TGTGCCAGCAGTTTTGCCGGCAGCGCTGAAGCTTTCTTT. The rearrangement joins TRBV12-3 or TRBV12-4 to TRBJ1-1; D is unclear. This CDR3 has 13 residues. Trimming left V 3 bases short and J 6 bases short, with 11 bases between.